The text below deals with one T cell receptor beta chain. This sample stems from a study of Ad26.COV2.S vaccination and SARS-CoV-2 variants. Germline CDR1 and CDR2: GTSNPN and SVGIG (reference sequence). The CDR3 sequence is 11 residues long. V was shortened by 1 base and J by 8 bases, with 8 bases between the two germline ends. Treatment described: 15 to 20 received Ad26.COV2.S at low or high dose, single or two shots; roughly five received placebo; per-sample allocation not given. Specimen acquisition occurred on day 63 following the initial vaccine or placebo injection. Clones were sequenced by immunoSEQ multiplex PCR, and TCRdb holds only the in-frame ones, with some missing. The sample has about 280,000 clones; 87% are singletons.

The material sequenced was peripheral blood, taken in a trial of Ad26.COV2.S vaccine versus placebo. The clonotype originates from a person aged 18-60 years who received the Ad26.COV2.S COVID-19 vaccine or a placebo. This chain connects TRBV30 to TRBJ1-2; D is ambiguous. This CDR3 reads CAWSGSGGYTF. The CDR3 coding sequence is TGTGCCTGGAGTGGTTCGGGAGGCTACACCTTC.